This TCR beta chain stems from a study of metastatic and nonmetastatic thyroid tumors. TCRdb re-called clones via MiXCR from the PCR reads. The sample carries 15,000 or so clones, 3% to 4% recorded once. This clone came up many times. V dropped 5 bases and J dropped 2; count of bases not matched to a gene: 5. The CDR3 runs 15 residues. Germline assignment: CDR1 MNHNS and CDR2 SASEGT. Before thyroid surgery, none of the patients had received any treatment. The sample consisted of tumor tissue. This chain connects TRBV6-1 to TRBJ2-7; 11 bases fit TRBD1. The sequence derives from a female donor with papillary thyroid cancer or a benign thyroid nodule (not recorded which). Some clones in this sample may be carry-over from other donors' samples. CDR3 bases: TGTGCCAGCAGTTCTCCGGGACAGGGGGCCTACGAGCAGTACTTC. This encodes CASSSPGQGAYEQYF.